This TCR beta chain was recovered during a study of chemoradiotherapy in HPV16-positive cancers. CDR3 length equals 12 residues. Trimming left V 4 bases short and J 6 bases short, with 7 bases between. The germline V gene encodes CDR1 SGDLS and CDR2 YYNGEE. Data came from immunoSEQ multiplex PCR; TCRdb stores just in-frame clones and leaves some out. Counted here are roughly 1,800 clones, around 84% occurring once; the ten biggest clones make up 9.5% to 12%. The sequence was collected from a human donor with HPV-associated anogenital cancer. The sequencing used tumor tissue, collected from a patient who underwent chemoradiotherapy. The rearrangement uses TRBV9 and TRBJ2-2, with no clear D. CDR3: CASSLGPGELFF. The DNA of the CDR3 is TGTGCCAGCAGCCTCGGTCCCGGGGAGCTGTTTTTT.